This is a list of T cell receptor beta chains from one sample in a study of blood T cell repertoires in COVID-19. TCRdb keeps only in-frame clones here, not all; method: immunoSEQ multiplex PCR. The sample lists 150,000 to 200,000 clones, roughly nine tenths occurring once. Sequenced input: peripheral blood. All receptors derive from a woman aged 60-75 years with COVID-19, enrolled during active disease. CDR3s include the opening cysteine and the closing phenylalanine or tryptophan. D genes are given only for firm matches. Size is omitted from some rows. Given values are once, few, many or a class for expanded clones.

abundance,v_gene,j_gene,d_gene,CDR3aa
NA,TRBV30,TRBJ1-1,NA,CAWSAQIPEAFF
NA,TRBV5-4,TRBJ2-7,TRBD2,CASSLLAGASYEQYF
once,TRBV7-9,TRBJ1-6,NA,CASSFLTINSPLHF
NA,TRBV11-1,TRBJ1-1,NA,CASSRGNTEAFF
NA,TRBV6-5,TRBJ2-2,TRBD2,CASSYSFGRGGELFF
NA,TRBV6-5,TRBJ2-1,NA,CASSYLDRQFF
NA,TRBV27,TRBJ2-7,TRBD2,CASSLLAGVPRYEQYF
NA,TRBV27,TRBJ2-7,TRBD1,CASSLLGQGTYEQYF
NA,TRBV6-2/TRBV6-3,TRBJ1-1,NA,CASSPSPGEAFF
NA,TRBV11-2,TRBJ2-3,NA,CASSLDHSGPDTQYF
NA,TRBV19,TRBJ1-2,NA,CASSDMGGPGNYGYTF
NA,TRBV2,TRBJ2-3,NA,CASSDDTVTDTQYF
NA,TRBV5-1,TRBJ2-7,NA,CASSGLSSYEQYF
few,TRBV7-9,TRBJ2-5,TRBD1,CASSLRNGQGKETQYF
NA,TRBV3-1/TRBV3-2,TRBJ1-5,NA,CASSQGPDRPNQPQHF
NA,TRBV9,TRBJ2-5,NA,CASSPAGETQYF
NA,TRBV4-1,TRBJ1-5,NA,CASSQVSYSNQPQHF
NA,TRBV28,TRBJ2-7,NA,CASKQAPYEQYF
NA,TRBV3-1/TRBV3-2,TRBJ2-7,NA,CASSHGGRPREQYF
NA,TRBV19,TRBJ1-2,NA,CASSIGQSNYGYTF
few,TRBV6-1,TRBJ1-2,TRBD1,CASSEGYWTGTYGYTF
NA,TRBV30,TRBJ2-1,TRBD2,CASKGLAGAEQFF
NA,TRBV19,TRBJ1-2,NA,CASSRGIANYGYTF
NA,TRBV28,TRBJ1-5,NA,CASSTRPSGVSNQPQHF
few,TRBV9,TRBJ2-7,NA,CASSAQGGGLEQYF
NA,TRBV2,TRBJ1-4,NA,CASSEALGQSNEKLFF
NA,TRBV5-4,TRBJ2-1,TRBD1,CASRPGTGVHEQFF
NA,TRBV14,TRBJ1-5,NA,CASTTTRHPYEGLSNQPQHF
NA,TRBV5-1,TRBJ2-1,TRBD1,CASSLEQGDNEQFF
NA,TRBV28,TRBJ1-2,NA,CASSFVEGYTF
NA,TRBV6-4,TRBJ2-3,NA,CASSEGGIDTQYF
NA,TRBV5-5,TRBJ2-7,TRBD2,CASSFRSGGVYEQYF
NA,TRBV18,TRBJ2-5,NA,CASSPTGVETQYF
once,TRBV4-3,TRBJ2-5,NA,CASSQGVQGTQYF
NA,TRBV5-1,TRBJ1-6,TRBD1,CASSSRQGHSPLHF
NA,TRBV19,TRBJ2-2,NA,CASRPQGGTGELFF
NA,TRBV6-5,TRBJ1-1,NA,CASKRREGNTEAFF
few,TRBV4-2,TRBJ1-1,TRBD1,CASSGTGEEAFF
NA,TRBV27,TRBJ2-2,TRBD2,CASSLSLSGRGGELFF
NA,TRBV9,TRBJ2-5,NA,CASSVAPGAQETQYF
NA,TRBV7-2,TRBJ2-3,TRBD2,CASSLEILAGGPADTQYF
NA,TRBV25-1,TRBJ2-7,NA,CASSESFRAGEEQYF
once,TRBV5-1,TRBJ2-4,NA,CASSFRDTQYF